These 14 T cell receptor beta chains were all obtained from the same sample, sequenced in a study of vaccination and CD4 T cells after COVID-19. Treatment here: approximately nine-day PBMC culture with coronavirus spike peptide pools or control peptides (ViraFEST assay). Once obtained from cultured CD4+ T cells, the DNA was sequenced using the Oncomine TCR Beta short-read assay. TCRdb independently ran MiXCR on the PCR reads; one entry per CDR3 protein. Of 9,500 or so distinct CDR3 sequences detected, around 30% appear once; the ten largest clones hold 7.5% to 10%. The antigens these receptors bind are not known. The sequences come from CD4+ T cells from blood, cultured in vitro, collected after SARS-CoV-2 vaccination. The origin of the receptors is a human donor who had recovered from COVID-19.

In DNA form, the CDR3 reads TGCAGCGTGGGGGACAGGGGCTACGAGCAGTACTTC. Translating it yields CSVGDRGYEQYF. The chain combines TRBV29-1 with TRBJ2-7; 10 bases are shared with TRBD1. The length of the CDR3 is 12 residues. V trimming: 6 bases; J trimming: 3 bases; junction bases outside the gene matches: 2. Germline CDR1 SQVTM, CDR2 ANQGSEA.

J is TRBJ2-7 and V is TRBV5-3; D remains unclear. TRBV5-3 counts as an open reading frame of uncertain function. The CDR3 consists of 16 residues. The ends were cut back, 4 bases at V and 0 bases at J, with 17 bases in the middle. The CDR3, as DNA: TGTGCCAGAAGCCTCGGGCGTAGCCGCCACTCCTACGAGCAGTACTTC. Amino acid sequence: CARSLGRSRHSYEQYF.

The chain has TRBV18 and TRBJ1-2; no definite D call. This CDR3 is built from 12 residues. Germline CDR1 is KGHSH and CDR2 is LQKENI. The ends were cut back, 0 bases at V and 8 bases at J, with 7 bases in the middle. The CDR3 reads CASSPPGEGYTF. The CDR3 bases are TGTGCCAGCTCACCACCCGGGGAAGGCTACACCTTC.

This sequence joins TRBV27 and TRBJ1-2; TRBD1 is a possible D gene (6 bases). The V and J ends lost 6 bases and 0 bases respectively, with 23 bases between them. CDR1 is MNHEY, CDR2 SMNVEV, per germline (reference sequence). This CDR3 has 18 residues. The CDR3 spells CASRSGQGTPRTNYGYTF. The CDR3 DNA reads as TGTGCCAGCAGATCGGGACAAGGGACACCCCGAACTAACTATGGCTACACCTTC.

V is TRBV6-1 and J is TRBJ2-7, with D possibly matching TRBD2 (7 bases). The CDR3 runs 14 residues. CDR1 is MNHNS, CDR2 SASEGT, per germline. V shed 5 bases and J shed 3 bases, with 14 bases lying between them. CDR3 bases: TGTGCCAGCAGTAGGGGAGGGGGGTACTACGAGCAGTACTTC. It is translated as CASSRGGGYYEQYF.

Sample share makes this clonotype medium-sized (0.01 to 0.1%). The chain joins TRBV6-1 to TRBJ1-2; no firm D call. Germline loops: CDR1 MNHNS, CDR2 SASEGT. The CDR3 has 15 amino acids. The ends were cut back, 8 bases at V and 0 bases at J, with 16 bases in the middle. CDR3 sequence (DNA): TGTGCCAGCTACGGCAGCCAACCGTCTAACTATGGCTACACCTTC. This gives the protein CASYGSQPSNYGYTF.

This CDR3 is CASSLGLKQYF. The CDR3 DNA follows: TGTGCCAGCAGCTTAGGGCTCAAGCAGTACTTC. The V and J genes are TRBV7-2 and TRBJ2-7; D unresolved. Germline V gene data show CDR1 as SGHTA and CDR2 as FQGNSA. Trimming shortened V by 1 base and J by 8 bases, and 6 bases separated the two germline ends. There are 11 residues in the CDR3.

The table lists this clonotype with a few counts. The chain has TRBV20-1 and TRBJ2-1, with 15 bases fitting TRBD2. The germline CDR1 and CDR2 sequences are DFQATT and SNEGSKA (reference sequence). V gave up 8 bases and J gave up 10 bases; unmatched junction bases: 9. The CDR3 is made up of 14 amino acids. The CDR3 loop is CSYPTGLAGGEQFF. CDR3 bases: TGCAGTTACCCGACGGGACTAGCGGGAGGCGAGCAGTTCTTC.

The rearrangement links TRBV6-1 to TRBJ1-4; D ambiguous. The ends were cut back, 6 bases at V and 8 bases at J, with 10 bases in the middle. This CDR3 is 12 amino acids long. Germline assignment: CDR1 MNHNS and CDR2 SASEGT. The CDR3 is CASRASSEKLFF. As DNA, the CDR3 is TGTGCCAGCAGGGCTTCGTCGGAAAAACTGTTTTTT.

V and J are TRBV4-1 and TRBJ2-7, with D perhaps matching TRBD1 or TRBD2 (5 bases each). The CDR3 loop spans 15 amino acids. Trimming removed 3 bases at V and 0 bases at J, with 12 bases between. Germline lookup yields CDR1 MGHRA and CDR2 YSYEKL. In DNA form, the CDR3 reads TGCGCCAGCAGCCAGGGGTTGGGGGTCTCCTACGAGCAGTACTTC. It encodes CASSQGLGVSYEQYF.

The genes are TRBV20-1 and TRBJ1-5; D might be TRBD1 (5 bases). V was trimmed by 6 bases and J by 3 bases, leaving 15 bases between them. Germline loops: CDR1 DFQATT, CDR2 SNEGSKA (reference sequence). The CDR3 extends over 14 amino acids. This chain's CDR3 is CSAPVRQYNQPQHF. CDR3 in DNA: TGCAGTGCCCCGGTAAGACAGTACAATCAGCCCCAGCATTTT.

The chain combines TRBV7-7 with TRBJ2-7, with unresolved D. V lost 3 bases to trimming and J lost 3 bases, with 33 bases between them. Germline V gene sequence: CDR1 SSHAT, CDR2 FNYEAQ (reference sequence). The CDR3 has 21 residues. The CDR3 spells CASSFPAALWRDVPLIYEQYF. The DNA of the CDR3 is TGTGCCAGCAGCTTTCCGGCTGCCTTATGGAGAGACGTACCCCTTATCTACGAGCAGTACTTC.

The chain employs TRBV4-3 and TRBJ2-7, with D tentatively TRBD2 (5 bases). Germline V CDR1 and CDR2: LGHNA, YSLEER. Trimming removed 0 bases from V and 6 bases from J, with 27 bases in between. The CDR3 totals 19 residues. CDR3 protein: CASSQDPPPEDIVYIEQYF. For the CDR3, the DNA is TGCGCCAGCAGCCAAGACCCTCCGCCGGAGGATATAGTGTACATCGAGCAGTACTTC.

This chain links TRBV20-1 with TRBJ1-1; unclear D gene. Germline V gene sequence: CDR1 DFQATT, CDR2 SNEGSKA (reference sequence). CDR3 length: 14 residues. The V and J ends lost 3 bases and 4 bases respectively, with 15 bases between them. In DNA form, the CDR3 reads TGCAGTGCTAGGCTTGGGTCCGGGGTCACTGAAGCTTTCTTT. This translates into CSARLGSGVTEAFF.